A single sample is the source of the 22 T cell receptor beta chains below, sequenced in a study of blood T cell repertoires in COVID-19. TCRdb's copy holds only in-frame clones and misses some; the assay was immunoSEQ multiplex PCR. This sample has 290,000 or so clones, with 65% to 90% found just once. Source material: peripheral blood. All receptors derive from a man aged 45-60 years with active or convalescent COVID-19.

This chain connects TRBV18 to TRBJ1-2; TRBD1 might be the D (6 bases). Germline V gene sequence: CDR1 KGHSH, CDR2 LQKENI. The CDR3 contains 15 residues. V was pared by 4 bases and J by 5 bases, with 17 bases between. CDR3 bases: TGTGCCAGCTCACTATGGACAGAAGTGATTTATGGCTACACCTTC. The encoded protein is CASSLWTEVIYGYTF.

The CDR3 spells CASSLPLGVKAFF. The CDR3, as DNA: TGTGCCAGCAGTCTCCCCTTAGGGGTAAAAGCTTTCTTT. J is TRBJ1-1 and V is TRBV2; maybe TRBD1 (5 bases). Trimming pared 5 bases from V and 9 bases from J, leaving 16 bases between. The CDR3 extends over 13 amino acids. From germline, CDR1 is SNHLY and CDR2 FYNNEI.

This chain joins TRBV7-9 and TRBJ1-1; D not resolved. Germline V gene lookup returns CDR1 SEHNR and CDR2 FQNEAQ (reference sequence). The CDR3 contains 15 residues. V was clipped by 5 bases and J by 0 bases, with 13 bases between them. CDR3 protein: CASSPKGTMNTEAFF. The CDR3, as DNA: TGTGCCAGCAGCCCTAAAGGAACTATGAACACTGAAGCTTTCTTT.

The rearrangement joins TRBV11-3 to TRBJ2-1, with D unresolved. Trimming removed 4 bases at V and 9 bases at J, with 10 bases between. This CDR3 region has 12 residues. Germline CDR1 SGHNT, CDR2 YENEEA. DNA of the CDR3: TGTGCCAGCAGCTCGTCCCTAGGTGAGCAGTTCTTC. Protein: CASSSSLGEQFF.

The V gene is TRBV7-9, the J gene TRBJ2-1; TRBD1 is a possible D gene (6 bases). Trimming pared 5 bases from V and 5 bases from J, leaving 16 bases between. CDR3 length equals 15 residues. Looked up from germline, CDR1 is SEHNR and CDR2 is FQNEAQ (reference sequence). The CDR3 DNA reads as TGTGCCAGCAGCCTGTTTGGGGGCAGCCACAATGAGCAGTTCTTC. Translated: CASSLFGGSHNEQFF.

The CDR3 spells CAWSVRGRGSNQPQHF. In DNA form, the CDR3 reads TGTGCCTGGAGTGTAAGGGGGCGGGGAAGCAATCAGCCCCAGCATTTT. The genes are TRBV30 and TRBJ1-5, with 7 bases aligning to TRBD1. V shed 0 bases and J 1 base; nucleotides not matched to a gene: 6. The CDR3 totals 16 residues. Germline V CDR1 and CDR2: GTSNPN, SVGIG (reference sequence).

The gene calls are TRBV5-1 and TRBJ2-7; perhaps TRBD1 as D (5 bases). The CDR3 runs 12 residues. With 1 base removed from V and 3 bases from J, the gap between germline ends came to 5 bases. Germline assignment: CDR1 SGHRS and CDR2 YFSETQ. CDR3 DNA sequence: TGCGCCAGCAGCTTGACAGGCTACGAGCAGTACTTC. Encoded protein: CASSLTGYEQYF.

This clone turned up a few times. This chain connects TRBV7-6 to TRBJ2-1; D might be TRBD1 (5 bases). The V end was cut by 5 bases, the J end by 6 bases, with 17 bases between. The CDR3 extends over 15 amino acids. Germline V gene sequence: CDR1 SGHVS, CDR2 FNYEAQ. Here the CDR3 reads CASSRTGGRANEQFF. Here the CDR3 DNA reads TGTGCCAGCAGCCGTACCGGCGGCAGGGCCAATGAGCAGTTCTTC.

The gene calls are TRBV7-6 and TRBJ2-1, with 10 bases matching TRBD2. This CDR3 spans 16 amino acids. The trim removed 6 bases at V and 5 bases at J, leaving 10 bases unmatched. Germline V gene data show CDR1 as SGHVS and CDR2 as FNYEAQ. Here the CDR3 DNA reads TGTGCCAGCAGTCCCTCTAGCGGGAGTTTCCACAATGAGCAGTTCTTC. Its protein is CASSPSSGSFHNEQFF.

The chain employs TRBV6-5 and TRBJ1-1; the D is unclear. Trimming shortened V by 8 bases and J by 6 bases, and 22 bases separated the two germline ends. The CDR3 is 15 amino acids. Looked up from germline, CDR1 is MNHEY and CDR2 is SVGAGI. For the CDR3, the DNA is TGTGCCAGCGGTTCACGGAAGGGAGGACGATCTGAAGCTTTCTTT. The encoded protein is CASGSRKGGRSEAFF.

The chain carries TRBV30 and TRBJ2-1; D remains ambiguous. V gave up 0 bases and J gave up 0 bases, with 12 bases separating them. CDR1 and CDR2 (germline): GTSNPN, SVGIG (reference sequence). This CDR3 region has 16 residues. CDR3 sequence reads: CAWSVLLAASYNEQFF. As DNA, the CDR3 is TGTGCCTGGAGTGTACTTCTCGCTGCCTCCTACAATGAGCAGTTCTTC.

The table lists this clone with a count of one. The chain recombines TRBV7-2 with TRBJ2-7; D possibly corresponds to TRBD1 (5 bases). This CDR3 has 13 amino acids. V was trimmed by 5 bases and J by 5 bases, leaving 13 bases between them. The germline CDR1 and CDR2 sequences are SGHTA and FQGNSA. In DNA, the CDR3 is TGTGCCAGCAGCCCACAGCTAGGGGACGAGCAGTACTTC. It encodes CASSPQLGDEQYF.

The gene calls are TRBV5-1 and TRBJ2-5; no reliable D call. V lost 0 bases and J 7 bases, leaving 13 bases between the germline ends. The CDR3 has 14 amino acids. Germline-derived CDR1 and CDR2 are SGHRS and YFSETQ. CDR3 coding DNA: TGCGCCAGCAGCTTGGTGGCGGTTTCGGGGACCCAGTACTTC. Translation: CASSLVAVSGTQYF.

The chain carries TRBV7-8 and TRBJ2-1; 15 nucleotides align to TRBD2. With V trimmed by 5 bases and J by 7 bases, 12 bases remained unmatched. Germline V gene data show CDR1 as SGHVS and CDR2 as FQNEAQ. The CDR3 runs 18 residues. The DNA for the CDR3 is TGTGCCAGCAGCGACCCCGGGACTAGCGGGGGGTTCGGGAATGAGCAGTTCTTC. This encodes CASSDPGTSGGFGNEQFF.

CDR3 bases: TGTGCCAGCAGCCGACTAGGTGGTTACGAGCAGTACTTC. This gives the protein CASSRLGGYEQYF. This chain uses TRBV7-9 with TRBJ2-7; tentatively, D is TRBD2 (6 bases). V lost 5 bases to trimming and J lost 4 bases, with 12 bases between them. In germline, CDR1 is SEHNR, CDR2 FQNEAQ (reference sequence). The CDR3 has 13 residues.

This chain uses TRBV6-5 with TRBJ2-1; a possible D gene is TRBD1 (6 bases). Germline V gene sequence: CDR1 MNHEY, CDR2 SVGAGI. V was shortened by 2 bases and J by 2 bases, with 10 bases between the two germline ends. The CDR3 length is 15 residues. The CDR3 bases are TGTGCCAGCAGTTACGGGGACATTACCTACAATGAGCAGTTCTTC. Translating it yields CASSYGDITYNEQFF.

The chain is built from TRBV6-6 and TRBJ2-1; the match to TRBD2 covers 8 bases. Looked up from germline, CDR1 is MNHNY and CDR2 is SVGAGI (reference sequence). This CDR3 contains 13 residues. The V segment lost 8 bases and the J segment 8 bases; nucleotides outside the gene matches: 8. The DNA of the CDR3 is TGTGCCAGCGGACTAGCATCTCTGGATGAGCAGTTCTTC. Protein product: CASGLASLDEQFF.

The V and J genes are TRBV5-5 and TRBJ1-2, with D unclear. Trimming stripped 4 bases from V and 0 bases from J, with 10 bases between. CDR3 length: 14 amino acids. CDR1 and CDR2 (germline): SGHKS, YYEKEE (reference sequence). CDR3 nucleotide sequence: TGTGCCAGCAGCCCGACGGGATCTAACTATGGCTACACCTTC. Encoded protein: CASSPTGSNYGYTF.

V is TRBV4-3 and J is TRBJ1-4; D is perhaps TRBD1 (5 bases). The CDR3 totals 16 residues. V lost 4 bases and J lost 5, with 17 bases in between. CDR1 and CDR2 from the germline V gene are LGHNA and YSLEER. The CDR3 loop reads CASSRSPGGRNEKLFF. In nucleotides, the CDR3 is TGCGCCAGCAGCCGATCCCCCGGGGGGAGGAATGAAAAACTGTTTTTT.

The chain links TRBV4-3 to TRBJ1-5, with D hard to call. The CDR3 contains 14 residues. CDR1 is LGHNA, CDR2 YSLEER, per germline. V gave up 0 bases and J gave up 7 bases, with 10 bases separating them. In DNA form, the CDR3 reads TGCGCCAGCAGCCAAGATCTGGGAGGCCAGCCCCAGCATTTT. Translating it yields CASSQDLGGQPQHF.

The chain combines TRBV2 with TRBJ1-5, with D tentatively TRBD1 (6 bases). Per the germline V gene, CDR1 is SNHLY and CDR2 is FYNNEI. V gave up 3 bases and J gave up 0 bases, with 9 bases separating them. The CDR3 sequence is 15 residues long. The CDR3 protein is CASSDRGLSNQPQHF. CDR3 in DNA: TGTGCCAGCAGTGACAGGGGCCTTAGCAATCAGCCCCAGCATTTT.

The CDR3 coding sequence is TGCGCCAGCAGCCGAGCGGGAGTCTCCTACAATGAGCAGTTCTTC. As protein: CASSRAGVSYNEQFF. V and J are TRBV4-1 and TRBJ2-1, with 8 nucleotides matching TRBD2. CDR1 and CDR2 from the germline V gene are MGHRA and YSYEKL. V shed 4 bases, J shed 0 bases, and the junction held 2 bases outside the gene matches. The CDR3 sequence is 15 residues long.